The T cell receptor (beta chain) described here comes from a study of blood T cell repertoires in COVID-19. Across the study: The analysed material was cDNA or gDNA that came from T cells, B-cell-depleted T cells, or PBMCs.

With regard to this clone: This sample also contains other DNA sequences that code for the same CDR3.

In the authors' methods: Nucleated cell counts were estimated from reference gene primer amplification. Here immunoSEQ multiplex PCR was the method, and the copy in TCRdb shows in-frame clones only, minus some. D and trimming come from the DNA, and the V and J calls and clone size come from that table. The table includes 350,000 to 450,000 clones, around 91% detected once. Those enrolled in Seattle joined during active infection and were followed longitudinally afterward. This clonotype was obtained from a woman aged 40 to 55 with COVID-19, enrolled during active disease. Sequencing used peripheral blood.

The CDR3 protein is CASSLDRVTEAFF. The CDR3, as DNA: TGTGCCAGCAGCTTAGACAGGGTTACTGAAGCTTTCTTT. The J gene is TRBJ1-1, the V gene TRBV7-3, with 7 bases aligning to TRBD1. V was pared by 2 bases and J by 5 bases, with 2 bases of the junction left unmatched. This CDR3 is built from 13 residues. The germline V gene has CDR1 SGHTA and CDR2 FQGTGA.